This TCR beta chain was retrieved from a study of CD8+ T cells in alopecia areata. Study-level points and caveats: Scalp and blood samples kept many expanded lesional clones throughout tofacitinib.

A remark on this clone: Its target is unknown.

Sequencing used cDNA as its template, made by extracting RNA and reverse transcribing it. Profiled with immunoSEQ multiplex PCR; TCRdb holds only in-frame clones, not every one. The sample lists 200,000 or so clones, roughly two fifths occurring once. Stated treatment: oral pan-JAK inhibitor, 5-10 mg twice daily. Alopecia areata patients had lesional scalp punch biopsies and peripheral blood taken from them. Trimming pared 5 bases from V and 1 base from J, leaving 9 bases between. This CDR3 has 13 residues. Germline values: CDR1 SEHNR, CDR2 FQNEAQ (reference sequence). The source of this sequence is a human donor with alopecia areata. Sequenced here: CD4+ T cells sorted from blood, sampled around week 34, from a patient treated with tofacitinib. The chain joins TRBV7-9 to TRBJ2-7, with D perhaps TRBD1 or TRBD2 (5 bases each). Here the CDR3 DNA reads TGTGCCAGCAGCGGGACCTCTTCCTACGAGCAGTACTTC. Translation gives CASSGTSSYEQYF. The full variable domain, rest sourced from reference TRBV7-9 and TRBJ2-7, is DTGVSQNPRHKITKRGQNVTFRCDPISEHNRLYWYRQTLGQGPEFLTYFQNEAQLEKSRLLSDRFSAERPKGSFSTLEIQRTEQGDSAMYLCASSGTSSYEQYFGPGTRLTVT.